A selection of T cell receptor beta chains follows, all from one sample in a study of T-cell memory formation after mild COVID-19. Each CDR3 protein is one row after TCRdb ran MiXCR on the 5' RACE reads. This table holds more than 400,000 distinct CDR3 sequences, around a sixth found once. The sample taken for sequencing was PBMCs or a T cell subset sorted from them (not recorded which). These receptor sequences come from an adult woman who had mild COVID-19 (a few samples of this study predate the infection). Cell type and time point are not known. Both conserved end residues are part of each CDR3. D genes are given only for firm matches. Not every row has a clone size; where given, it reads once, few, many or a size class.

cdr3_aa	cdr3_nt	v_call	j_call	clone_size	d_call
CASSDHGTGNTEAFF	TGTGCCAGCAGTGACCATGGGACGGGGAACACTGAAGCTTTCTTT	TRBV25-1	TRBJ1-1	-	-
CASSYFVGQEHSSF	TGTGCCAGCAGTTATTTTGTGGGACAGGAGCACTCGTCGTTC	TRBV6-6	TRBJ1-2	-	TRBD1
CASSLWGTGGAGTDTQYF	TGTGCCAGCAGTTTATGGGGGACAGGGGGCGCGGGCACAGATACGCAGTATTTT	TRBV27	TRBJ2-3	few	TRBD1
CASSVARAAGDTF	TGTGCCAGCAGCGTAGCTAGGGCGGCTGGGGACACCTTC	TRBV9	TRBJ1-2	-	-
CASSAPKGGGYTF	TGTGCCAGCAGCGCGCCAAAGGGGGGTGGCTACACCTTC	TRBV5-6	TRBJ1-2	few	-
CASRYPRDTEAFF	TGTGCCAGCAGGTACCCTAGGGACACTGAAGCTTTCTTT	TRBV7-9	TRBJ1-1	few	-
CASSAGQQTYEQYF	TGTGCCAGCAGCGCGGGACAGCAAACCTACGAGCAGTACTTC	TRBV7-9	TRBJ2-7	few	-
CASSVMSGGTGELFF	TGTGCCAGCAGCGTAATGTCGGGAGGCACCGGGGAGCTGTTTTTT	TRBV9	TRBJ2-2	-	TRBD2
CASSTLFAGANVLTF	TGTGCCAGCAGTACCCTTTTCGCCGGGGCCAACGTCCTGACTTTC	TRBV27	TRBJ2-6	-	-
CASSTQWVGEAYF	TGTGCCAGCAGCACTCAGTGGGTAGGAGAGGCGTATTTT	TRBV6-5	TRBJ2-3	few	-
CASTSPGGKTQYF	TGTGCCAGCACCTCCCCGGGAGGGAAGACCCAGTACTTC	TRBV5-6	TRBJ2-5	-	TRBD2
CASRYSPDNEQFF	TGCGCCAGCAGATACAGTCCTGACAATGAGCAGTTCTTC	TRBV4-1	TRBJ2-1	-	-
CASSKEMNTEAFF	TGTGCCAGCAGCAAGGAGATGAACACTGAAGCTTTCTTT	TRBV7-7	TRBJ1-1	-	-
CAWNDGFGQPQHF	TGTGCCTGGAATGACGGGTTTGGGCAGCCCCAGCATTTT	TRBV30	TRBJ1-5	-	-
CSVEGVPGANVLTF	TGCAGCGTTGAAGGGGTGCCTGGGGCCAACGTCCTGACTTTC	TRBV29-1	TRBJ2-6	few	-
CAISESPAGVNYGYTF	TGTGCCATCAGTGAGTCGCCGGCAGGGGTTAACTATGGCTACACCTTC	TRBV10-3	TRBJ1-2	few	-
CASSLTIGDTGELFF	TGTGCCAGCAGCTTAACGATTGGGGACACCGGGGAGCTGTTTTTT	TRBV7-7	TRBJ2-2	-	-
CASSLAATGSYEQYF	TGTGCCAGCAGCTTGGCCGCGACAGGCTCCTACGAGCAGTACTTC	TRBV5-5	TRBJ2-7	few	-
CASSLDAWSVSSDTQYF	TGTGCCAGCAGCTTAGACGCCTGGAGCGTCTCCTCGGATACGCAGTATTTT	TRBV11-2	TRBJ2-3	few	-
CASSLGGQTYGYTF	TGTGCCAGCAGCCTAGGGGGGCAGACCTATGGCTACACCTTC	TRBV14	TRBJ1-2	few	-
CATRGGNNQPQHF	TGTGCCACTCGGGGGGGGAACAATCAGCCCCAGCATTTT	TRBV15	TRBJ1-5	few	-
CSARRGGHEQYF	TGCAGTGCTAGAAGGGGGGGCCACGAGCAGTACTTC	TRBV20-1	TRBJ2-7	few	-
CASSLGRINQPQHF	TGTGCCAGCAGCCTGGGACGGATAAATCAGCCCCAGCATTTT	TRBV3-1	TRBJ1-5	-	-
CAITKTTDFYGYTF	TGTGCCATCACCAAGACGACAGATTTCTATGGCTACACCTTC	TRBV10-3	TRBJ1-2	-	-
CASSPAAHTGNTEAFF	TGTGCCAGCTCACCGGCCGCTCATACTGGAAACACTGAAGCTTTCTTT	TRBV18	TRBJ1-1	few	-
CATSDLSVEQFF	TGTGCCACCAGTGATTTATCGGTCGAGCAGTTCTTC	TRBV24-1	TRBJ2-1	few	-
CASSDRDRGSTNYGYTF	TGTGCCAGCAGCGACCGGGACAGGGGGTCTACTAACTATGGCTACACCTTC	TRBV7-9	TRBJ1-2	-	TRBD1
CASSKRGGRTDTQYF	TGTGCCAGCAGCAAGCGGGGGGGCCGTACAGATACGCAGTATTTT	TRBV12-3/TRBV12-4	TRBJ2-3	few	TRBD2
CSARSGDRGIAEAFF	TGCAGTGCTAGATCGGGAGACAGGGGGATAGCTGAAGCTTTCTTT	TRBV20-1	TRBJ1-1	-	TRBD1
CASSYSRGAEETQYF	TGTGCCAGCAGTTACTCGCGGGGGGCCGAGGAGACCCAGTACTTC	TRBV6-5	TRBJ2-5	-	TRBD2
CSARPSNYGYTF	TGCAGTGCTAGACCCTCTAACTATGGCTACACCTTC	TRBV20-1	TRBJ1-2	once	-
CASSLGTASYEQYF	TGTGCCAGCAGCCTCGGGACAGCCTCCTACGAGCAGTACTTC	TRBV5-6	TRBJ2-7	many	TRBD1
CASSTSFNEQFF	TGCGCCAGCAGTACTAGTTTTAATGAGCAGTTCTTC	TRBV10-2	TRBJ2-1	-	-
CASSLNPGWGNEQFF	TGTGCCAGCAGCTTGAATCCAGGGTGGGGCAATGAGCAGTTCTTC	TRBV5-6	TRBJ2-1	-	-
CASRPTRDRQETQYF	TGTGCCAGCAGGCCGACGAGGGACAGGCAAGAGACCCAGTACTTC	TRBV6-5	TRBJ2-5	-	TRBD1
CASSPGAGPNEQYF	TGTGCCAGCAGTCCTGGTGCAGGGCCAAACGAGCAGTACTTC	TRBV11-3	TRBJ2-7	-	-
CASSPPEWREQVYEQYF	TGTGCCAGCAGTCCCCCGGAGTGGCGGGAGCAAGTCTACGAGCAGTACTTC	TRBV6-5	TRBJ2-7	-	TRBD2
CASSLDLVEKLFF	TGTGCCAGCAGTTTAGATCTCGTCGAAAAACTGTTTTTT	TRBV12-3/TRBV12-4	TRBJ1-4	-	-
CASSKGSGRWICGYTF	TGTGCCAGCAGCAAAGGATCCGGACGGTGGATATGTGGCTACACCTTC	TRBV21-1	TRBJ1-2	-	-
CATSDMPDRGTLGYTF	TGTGCCACCAGCGACATGCCGGACAGGGGGACGCTTGGCTACACCTTC	TRBV24-1	TRBJ1-2	few	TRBD1
CSASNSLAGFQETQYF	TGCAGTGCTAGTAACTCCCTGGCGGGGTTCCAAGAGACCCAGTACTTC	TRBV20-1	TRBJ2-5	few	-
CSVEVSGSSYNEQFF	TGCAGCGTTGAGGTGAGCGGGAGCTCCTACAATGAGCAGTTCTTC	TRBV29-1	TRBJ2-1	many	TRBD2
CASSRSATEQFF	TGTGCCAGCAGTCGTAGCGCTACTGAACAGTTCTTC	TRBV7-2	TRBJ2-1	few	-
CASSSKPGPYGYTF	TGTGCCAGCAGCTCCAAGCCCGGACCCTATGGCTACACCTTC	TRBV9	TRBJ1-2	-	-